This TCR beta chain emerged from a study of blood T cell repertoires in COVID-19. Whole-study context: PBMCs, B-cell-depleted T cells, or T cells provided the cDNA or gDNA that made up the material.

How the authors handled the data: Estimates of nucleated cell counts were drawn from the amplification of reference gene primers. TCRdb keeps only in-frame clones here, not all; method: immunoSEQ multiplex PCR. The V and J calls and clone size are taken from that table; D and trimming were inferred from the DNA. The table has roughly 290,000 clones, approximately 83% seen once. The CDR3 is 14 residues long. Germline values: CDR1 SGHRS, CDR2 YFSETQ. The ends were cut back, 2 bases at V and 8 bases at J, with 11 bases in the middle. The study counted Cohort 3 donors as recovered given two negative PCRs, clearance, or symptom resolution.

Input material: PBMCs or T cells enriched from blood (not recorded which). The chain recombines TRBV5-1 with TRBJ1-6; D gene unclear. The sequence derives from a woman aged 25 to 39 who had recovered from COVID-19. The CDR3 loop is CASSLPRSDSPLHF. The CDR3, as DNA: TGCGCCAGCAGCTTACCCAGATCAGATTCACCCCTCCACTTT.